Each of the 10 T cell receptor beta chains below was sequenced from the same sample in a study of cytomegalovirus exposure and HLA in healthy donors listed by TCRdb under 2017. Receptors were amplified or captured by the immunoSEQ multiplex PCR assay. A mixture of 60 forward primers for TCR Vbeta segments and 13 reverse primers for TCR Jbeta segments was used in the multiplex PCR. TCRdb retrieved this table from immuneACCESS and kept in-frame rearrangements only. Not all clones are present; in checked studies, unresolved V genes account for under half, and no reason is known for the remainder. Present in this sample are 90,000 to 150,000 clones, about 80% of which were seen just once. The ten most abundant clones make up approximately 2.4% of the sample. The sample comprised PBMCs. The receptor set was obtained from a female donor in good health and CMV-seronegative.

The V and J genes are TRBV7-9 and TRBJ2-1, with 9 bases identical to TRBD2. Trimming cost V 3 bases and J 6 bases; bases outside gene matches: 9. This CDR3 region has 16 residues. Germline CDR1 is SEHNR and CDR2 is FQNEAQ (reference sequence). The CDR3 nucleotides are TGTGCCAGCAGCTTCGGCGGCGGGGGGGTCTTCAATGAGCAGTTCTTC. Its translation is CASSFGGGGVFNEQFF. The full variable domain, completed using reference TRBV7-9 and TRBJ2-1, is DTGVSQNPRHKITKRGQNVTFRCDPISEHNRLYWYRQTLGQGPEFLTYFQNEAQLEKSRLLSDRFSAERPKGSFSTLEIQRTEQGDSAMYLCASSFGGGGVFNEQFFGPGTRLTVL.

This chain connects TRBV5-1 to TRBJ2-5; 8 nucleotides line up with TRBD1. The J call may be in error: the DNA end matches TRBJ2-7 better. Per the germline V gene, CDR1 is SGHRS and CDR2 is YFSETQ. The CDR3 extends over 14 amino acids. The CDR3 spells CASSTGTGDYEQYF. The CDR3 bases are TGCGCCAGCAGCACCGGGACAGGAGACTACGAGCAGTACTTC.

The rearrangement uses TRBV7-9 and TRBJ1-3; the D is unclear. This CDR3 has 14 amino acids. CDR1 is SEHNR and CDR2 is FQNEAQ in the germline V gene (reference sequence). V was pared by 2 bases and J by 4 bases, with 9 bases between. The CDR3 nucleotides are TGTGCCAGCAGCTTATCCCAGGCAGGAAACACCATATATTTT. It codes for CASSLSQAGNTIYF. Supplemented by reference TRBV7-9 and TRBJ1-3, the full variable domain reads DTGVSQNPRHKITKRGQNVTFRCDPISEHNRLYWYRQTLGQGPEFLTYFQNEAQLEKSRLLSDRFSAERPKGSFSTLEIQRTEQGDSAMYLCASSLSQAGNTIYFGEGSWLTVV.

This clone has a handful of counts. V gene TRBV14 combines with J gene TRBJ1-4, with D perhaps matching TRBD1 (5 bases). This CDR3 has 13 residues. Trimming took 4 bases from V and 10 from J, leaving 13 bases between them. CDR1 and CDR2 (germline): SGHDN, FVKESK. The CDR3 region has the DNA TGTGCCAGCAGCCGAACCGGGACTTCAAAACTGTTTTTT. Protein product: CASSRTGTSKLFF. The full variable domain, with the rest looked up from reference TRBV14 and TRBJ1-4, is EAGVTQFPSHSVIEKGQTVTLRCDPISGHDNLYWYRRVMGKEIKFLLHFVKESKQDESGMPNNRFLAERTGGTYSTLKVQPAELEDSGVYFCASSRTGTSKLFFGSGTQLSVL.

The rearrangement uses TRBV21-1 and TRBJ2-7; the tabulated D call, TRBD2, remains unverified against the DNA. TRBV21-1 has pseudogene status. The CDR3 is 12 residues long. The CDR3 nucleotides are TGTGCCAGCAGCAAAGAGTTCTCACTCCAGTACTTC. It yields the protein CASSKEFSLQYF.

V usage is TRBV7-2 and J usage is TRBJ1-1; TRBD1 aligns across 7 bases. This CDR3 spans 16 amino acids. Losses at the gene ends were 5 bases for V and 8 bases for J; bases not matched to a gene: 17. Per germline, CDR1 SGHTA and CDR2 FQGNSA. CDR3 DNA sequence: TGTGCCAGCAGCCTCCTGACAGGGTGGGCCGTCGGGGAAGCTTTCTTT. Translating gives CASSLLTGWAVGEAFF.

For this clone: The germline gene is not matched at one end of the junction; a read error may be the cause. The V call is TRBV7-2, the J call TRBJ2-5; TRBD1 matches at 11 bases. This CDR3 is 12 amino acids long. Germline loops: CDR1 SGHTA, CDR2 FQGNSA. CDR3 amino acids: CASSLGRGQGDF. The CDR3 DNA sequence: TGTGCCAGCAGCTTAGGTAGGGGACAGGGGGACTTC.

This clone was seen a single time. The gene calls are TRBV9 and TRBJ2-5, with TRBD2 identical over 8 bases. The DNA matches TRBJ2-7 better at its end, which makes the J call doubtful. The CDR3 consists of 16 residues. Germline values: CDR1 SGDLS, CDR2 YYNGEE. Here the CDR3 DNA reads TGTGCCAGCAGCGGGAACATAGCGGGGCCCTCCTACGAGCAGTACTTC. Translation: CASSGNIAGPSYEQYF.

This chain links TRBV4-2 with TRBJ2-3, with 9 positions matching TRBD2. The CDR3 has 16 amino acids. With 1 base clipped from V and 0 bases from J, the junction kept 2 bases outside the gene matches. Germline values: CDR1 LGHNA, CDR2 YNFKEQ. CDR3 residues: CASSQGLAGSTDTQYF. CDR3 coding DNA: TGTGCCAGCAGCCAAGGGCTAGCGGGGAGCACAGATACGCAGTATTTT.

The rearrangement links TRBV2 to TRBJ1-3; D is undetermined. V was cut by 4 bases and J by 4 bases, with 14 bases left in between. This CDR3 is 15 amino acids long. The V gene's germline CDR1 is SNHLY and CDR2 FYNNEI. The CDR3 bases are TGTGCCAGCAGTGCCCGGACGGGGAAAGGAAACACCATATATTTT. This encodes CASSARTGKGNTIYF.